Presented here are 20 T cell receptor beta chains from one specimen sequenced in a study of cytomegalovirus exposure and HLA in healthy donors. This PCR relied on a set of 60 Vbeta primers and 13 Jbeta primers. TCRdb's table, derived via immunoSEQ multiplex PCR, lists solely in-frame clones and lacks some. This table has 65,000 to 95,000 clones, 78% appearing once. Sequenced input: PBMCs. The receptors shown here come from a male donor in good health and CMV-seropositive.

The rearrangement joins TRBV19 to TRBJ1-4, with 8 bases aligning to TRBD1. This CDR3 region has 14 residues. The germline gives CDR1 LNHDA, CDR2 SQIVND (reference sequence). Unmatched junction bases numbered 8, after V lost 4 bases and J lost 10 bases. CDR3 sequence reads: CASSTGQGGGKLFF. The DNA for the CDR3 is TGTGCCAGTAGTACAGGACAGGGAGGAGGAAAACTGTTTTTT.

The chain employs TRBV15 and TRBJ2-2; the match to TRBD2 covers 8 bases. From germline, CDR1 is LNHNV and CDR2 YYDKDF (reference sequence). J lost 5 bases, V lost 0 bases, and 8 bases had no gene match. CDR3 length: 17 residues. CDR3 sequence (DNA): TGTGCCACCAGCAGAGATAAGAGCGGGAGTAGTACCGGGGAGCTGTTTTTT. This translates into CATSRDKSGSSTGELFF. Complete variable domain (other parts from reference TRBV15 and TRBJ2-2): DAMVIQNPRYQVTQFGKPVTLSCSQTLNHNVMYWYQQKSSQAPKLLFHYYDKDFNNEADTPDNFQSRRPNTSFCFLDIRSPGLGDTAMYLCATSRDKSGSSTGELFFGEGSRLTVL.

The V call is TRBV11-3, the J call TRBJ2-3, with TRBD2 identical over 11 bases. Germline V gene data show CDR1 as SGHNT and CDR2 as YENEEA. The CDR3 runs to 16 residues. The junction had 5 bases not matched to a gene; V was cut back by 4 bases and J by 2 bases. CDR3 nucleotides: TGTGCCAGCAGCTCCCTAGCGGGAGGCGTCACAGATACGCAGTATTTT. It is translated as CASSSLAGGVTDTQYF.

This clone was found once. The genes are TRBV27 and TRBJ2-7; the D gene is possibly TRBD1 (5 bases). Deletions cut 5 bases from V and 5 bases from J, with 13 bases between. Germline V gene sequence: CDR1 MNHEY, CDR2 SMNVEV (reference sequence). CDR3 length equals 13 residues. CDR3 loop: CASSLKARDEQYF. The CDR3, as DNA: TGTGCCAGCAGTCTAAAGGCCAGGGACGAGCAGTACTTC.

V gene TRBV28 combines with J gene TRBJ1-1; TRBD1 is a possible D gene (5 bases). In germline, CDR1 is MDHEN, CDR2 SYDVKM. Deletions cut 5 bases from V and 3 bases from J, with 19 bases between. This CDR3 has 16 amino acids. The CDR3 coding sequence is TGTGCCAGCAGTCAGACGGGACCCCGGAGGGACACTGAAGCTTTCTTT. Translated: CASSQTGPRRDTEAFF.

The V gene is TRBV9, the J gene TRBJ2-3; D is unclear. V was trimmed by 7 bases and J by 5 bases, leaving 11 bases between them. The CDR3 is 12 amino acids. Germline V CDR1 and CDR2: SGDLS, YYNGEE. CDR3 residues: CASRRKIDTQYF. CDR3 in DNA: TGTGCCAGCCGTAGAAAAATAGATACGCAGTATTTT.

The count of this clone is one. The chain couples TRBV6-1 to TRBJ2-7; TRBD2 matches 7 bases. This CDR3 is built from 13 residues. Germline V gene lookup returns CDR1 MNHNS and CDR2 SASEGT. The trim removed 4 bases at V and 2 bases at J, leaving 2 bases unmatched. CDR3 coding DNA: TGTGCCAGCAGTGTTGGGGGGGCCTACGAGCAGTACTTC. Protein: CASSVGGAYEQYF.

This clone was detected only once. This chain uses TRBV5-1 with TRBJ2-1; D is possibly TRBD1 (6 bases). Trimming pared 1 base from V and 10 bases from J, leaving 6 bases between. The CDR3 sequence is 11 residues long. Per germline, CDR1 SGHRS and CDR2 YFSETQ. The CDR3 coding sequence is TGCGCCAGCAGCTTGCAGGGGGAGCAGTTCTTC. Translation gives CASSLQGEQFF.

The gene calls are TRBV4-2 and TRBJ2-7; 7 positions match TRBD2. The trim removed 0 bases at V and 6 bases at J, leaving 14 bases unmatched. CDR1 LGHNA and CDR2 YNFKEQ come from the germline V gene. The length of the CDR3 is 17 residues. The CDR3 sequence is CASSQEPLGAGVSEQYF. The DNA of the CDR3 is TGTGCCAGCAGCCAAGAACCCCTAGGGGCGGGAGTTAGCGAGCAGTACTTC.

The gene calls are TRBV19 and TRBJ2-2, with TRBD1 identical over 9 bases. The CDR3 runs to 16 residues. CDR1 is LNHDA, CDR2 SQIVND, per germline (reference sequence). The J segment lost 3 bases and the V segment lost 7 bases, leaving 9 bases of the junction unmatched. CDR3 sequence: CASTPPDRGDTGELFF. The CDR3 coding sequence is TGTGCCAGTACCCCCCCGGACAGGGGTGACACCGGGGAGCTGTTTTTT.

The chain combines TRBV5-1 with TRBJ2-7; 8 bases map to TRBD1. The V and J ends lost 7 bases and 5 bases, in that order; junction bases with no gene match: 17. Germline V CDR1 and CDR2: SGHRS, YFSETQ. The CDR3 is 16 residues long. The CDR3 loop reads CASSEDGQGQRDEQYF. The DNA for the CDR3 is TGCGCCAGCTCAGAAGATGGACAGGGCCAAAGGGACGAGCAGTACTTC. Drawing the rest from reference TRBV5-1 and TRBJ2-7, the complete variable domain is KAGVTQTPRYLIKTRGQQVTLSCSPISGHRSVSWYQQTPGQGLQFLFEYFSETQRNKGNFPGRFSGRQFSNSRSEMNVSTLELGDSALYLCASSEDGQGQRDEQYFGPGTRLTVT.

This chain connects TRBV23-1 to TRBJ2-7, with a weak D call TRBD2 (5 bases). TRBV23-1 is recorded as an ORF, its role being uncertain. Trimming left V 2 bases short and J 2 bases short, with 13 bases between. This CDR3 is built from 15 residues. The CDR3 protein is CASSQISGIPYEQYF. The CDR3 bases are TGCGCCAGCAGTCAAATATCCGGGATCCCCTACGAGCAGTACTTC.

This clone was picked up one time. The V and J genes are TRBV11-2 and TRBJ1-3; 8 nucleotides agree with TRBD1. With V trimmed by 5 bases and J by 2 bases, 5 bases remained unmatched. The V gene's germline CDR1 is SGHAT and CDR2 FQNNGV. This CDR3 has 15 residues. The CDR3 reads CASSTIQGAGNTIYF. For the CDR3, the DNA is TGTGCCAGCAGCACGATACAGGGGGCTGGAAACACCATATATTTT. Drawing the rest from reference TRBV11-2 and TRBJ1-3, the complete variable domain is EAGVAQSPRYKIIEKRQSVAFWCNPISGHATLYWYQQILGQGPKLLIQFQNNGVVDDSQLPKDRFSAERLKGVDSTLKIQPAKLEDSAVYLCASSTIQGAGNTIYFGEGSWLTVV.

The V call is TRBV4-2, the J call TRBJ1-2, with D possibly TRBD1 on 5 matching bases. The CDR3 has 14 residues. Germline V gives CDR1 LGHNA, CDR2 YNFKEQ. Trimming left V 0 bases short and J 4 bases short, with 9 bases between. CDR3 sequence (DNA): TGTGCCAGCAGCCAAGAGCAGGGCACCTATGGCTACACCTTC. Protein sequence: CASSQEQGTYGYTF.

The V call is TRBV15, the J call TRBJ1-5, with D possibly being TRBD1 (6 bases). The CDR3 loop spans 17 amino acids. Germline loops: CDR1 LNHNV, CDR2 YYDKDF (reference sequence). V was trimmed by 1 base and J by 0 bases, leaving 13 bases between them. The CDR3 sequence is CATSRVGGVASNQPQHF. The CDR3 bases are TGTGCCACCAGCAGAGTAGGGGGAGTGGCTAGCAATCAGCCCCAGCATTTT.

The V and J genes are TRBV4-1 and TRBJ2-5, with 8 nucleotides matching TRBD2. V was clipped by 0 bases and J by 6 bases; unmatched bases: 12. The germline CDR1 and CDR2 sequences are MGHRA and YSYEKL. The CDR3 loop spans 17 amino acids. The CDR3 here is CASSQERQAGVGKTQYF. The CDR3 nucleotides are TGCGCCAGCAGCCAAGAGAGGCAAGCGGGAGTCGGAAAGACCCAGTACTTC.

The chain combines TRBV6-5 with TRBJ1-2, with D tentatively TRBD1 (6 bases). Between the trimmed V and J ends, which lost 8 bases and 6 bases, there was a span of 19 bases. Germline V gene data show CDR1 as MNHEY and CDR2 as SVGAGI. The CDR3 is 14 amino acids. The CDR3 spells CASWLGVQGDGYTF. The CDR3 nucleotides read TGTGCCAGCTGGTTGGGGGTACAGGGCGATGGCTACACCTTC.

The V and J genes are TRBV6-9 and TRBJ1-4; 8 bases agree with TRBD1. The CDR3 spans 15 residues. Germline-derived CDR1 and CDR2 are MNHGY and SVAAGI. CDR3 loop: CARETGVLKLEKLFF. The CDR3 region has the DNA TGTGCTCGCGAGACAGGGGTCCTAAAACTAGAAAAACTGTTTTTT.

The sample holds one count of this clone. The chain has TRBV25-1 and TRBJ1-1; 7 bases line up with TRBD1. Germline-derived CDR1 and CDR2 are MGHDK and SYGVNS. With V trimmed by 4 bases and J by 8 bases, 4 bases remained unmatched. The CDR3 loop spans 12 amino acids. The CDR3 DNA follows: TGTGCCAGCAGTGGACGGGACAGCGAAGCTTTCTTT. It encodes CASSGRDSEAFF.

This rearrangement joins TRBV7-2 to TRBJ1-5, with D possibly matching TRBD1 (6 bases). V was pared by 5 bases and J by 7 bases, with 9 bases between. The V gene's germline CDR1 is SGHTA and CDR2 FQGNSA. The CDR3 has 12 amino acids. Here the CDR3 reads CASSNQGQPQHF. Here the CDR3 DNA reads TGTGCCAGCAGCAATCAGGGGCAGCCCCAGCATTTT.